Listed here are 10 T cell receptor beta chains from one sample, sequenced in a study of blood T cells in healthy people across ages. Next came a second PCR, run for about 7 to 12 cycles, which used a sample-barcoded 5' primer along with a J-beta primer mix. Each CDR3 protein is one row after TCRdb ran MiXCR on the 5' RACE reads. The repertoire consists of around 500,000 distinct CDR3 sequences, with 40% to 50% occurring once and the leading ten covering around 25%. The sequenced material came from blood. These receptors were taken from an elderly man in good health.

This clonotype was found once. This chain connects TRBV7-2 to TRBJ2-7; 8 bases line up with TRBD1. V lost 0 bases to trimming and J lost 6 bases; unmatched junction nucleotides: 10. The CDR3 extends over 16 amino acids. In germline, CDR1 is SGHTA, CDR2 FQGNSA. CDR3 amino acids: CASSLALGQGASEQYF. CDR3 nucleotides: TGTGCCAGCAGCTTAGCGCTTGGTCAGGGGGCCTCCGAGCAGTACTTC.

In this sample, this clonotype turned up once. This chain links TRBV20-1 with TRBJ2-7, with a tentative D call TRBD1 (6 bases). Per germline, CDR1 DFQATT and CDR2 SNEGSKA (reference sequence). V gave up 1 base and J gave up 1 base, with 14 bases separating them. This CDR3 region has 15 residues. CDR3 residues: CSARVGQNPSYEQYF. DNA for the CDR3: TGCAGTGCTAGAGTCGGACAGAATCCGTCCTACGAGCAGTACTTC.

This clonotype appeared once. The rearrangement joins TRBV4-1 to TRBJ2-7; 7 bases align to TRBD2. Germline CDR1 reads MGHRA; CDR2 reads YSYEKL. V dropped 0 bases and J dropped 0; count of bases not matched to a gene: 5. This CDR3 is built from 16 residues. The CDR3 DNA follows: TGCGCCAGCAGCCAAGAACCGGGCGGGAGCTCCTACGAGCAGTACTTC. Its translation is CASSQEPGGSSYEQYF.

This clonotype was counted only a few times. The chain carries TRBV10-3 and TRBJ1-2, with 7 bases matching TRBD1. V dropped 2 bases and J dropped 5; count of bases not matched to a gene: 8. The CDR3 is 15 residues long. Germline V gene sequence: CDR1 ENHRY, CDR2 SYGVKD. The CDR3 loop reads CAISEEVTGWYGYTF. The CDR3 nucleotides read TGTGCCATCAGTGAGGAAGTGACAGGGTGGTATGGCTACACCTTC.

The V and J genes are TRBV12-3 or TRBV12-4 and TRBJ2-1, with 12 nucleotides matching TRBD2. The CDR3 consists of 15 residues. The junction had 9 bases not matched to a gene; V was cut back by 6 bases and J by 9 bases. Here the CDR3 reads CASSPGTSGLGEQFF. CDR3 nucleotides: TGTGCCAGCAGCCCAGGGACTAGCGGGCTAGGTGAGCAGTTCTTC.

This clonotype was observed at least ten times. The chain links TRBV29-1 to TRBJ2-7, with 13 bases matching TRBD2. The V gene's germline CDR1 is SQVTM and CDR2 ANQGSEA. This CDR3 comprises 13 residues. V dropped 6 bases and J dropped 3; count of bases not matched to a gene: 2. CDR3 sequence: CSVRTSGSYEQYF. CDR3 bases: TGCAGCGTGAGGACTAGCGGGAGCTACGAGCAGTACTTC.

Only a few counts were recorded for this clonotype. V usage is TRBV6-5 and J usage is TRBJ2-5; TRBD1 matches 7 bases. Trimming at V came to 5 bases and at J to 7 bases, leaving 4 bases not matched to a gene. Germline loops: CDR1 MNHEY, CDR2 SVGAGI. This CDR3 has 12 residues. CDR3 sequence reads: CASSDRVWTQYF. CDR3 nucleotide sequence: TGTGCCAGCAGTGACAGGGTTTGGACCCAGTACTTC.

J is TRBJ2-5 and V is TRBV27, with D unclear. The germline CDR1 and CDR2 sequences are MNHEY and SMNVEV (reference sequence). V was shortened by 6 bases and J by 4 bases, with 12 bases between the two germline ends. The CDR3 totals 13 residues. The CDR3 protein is CASRSAWAETQYF. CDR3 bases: TGTGCCAGCAGATCTGCCTGGGCAGAGACCCAGTACTTC.

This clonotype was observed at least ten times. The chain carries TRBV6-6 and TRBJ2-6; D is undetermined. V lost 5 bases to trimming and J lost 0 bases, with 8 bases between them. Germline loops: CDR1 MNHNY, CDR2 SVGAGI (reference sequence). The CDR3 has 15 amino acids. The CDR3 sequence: CASSKRVSGANVLTF. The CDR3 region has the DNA TGTGCCAGCAGTAAACGGGTCTCTGGGGCCAACGTCCTGACTTTC.

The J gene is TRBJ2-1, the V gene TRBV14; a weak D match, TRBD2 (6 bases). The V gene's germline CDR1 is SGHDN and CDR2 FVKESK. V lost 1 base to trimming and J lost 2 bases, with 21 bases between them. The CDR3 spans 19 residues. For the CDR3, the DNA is TGTGCCAGCAGCCAAGCGGAAGATTGGGTGGGGGGACCCTACAATGAGCAGTTCTTC. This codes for CASSQAEDWVGGPYNEQFF. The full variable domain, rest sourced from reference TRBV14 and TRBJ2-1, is EAGVTQFPSHSVIEKGQTVTLRCDPISGHDNLYWYRRVMGKEIKFLLHFVKESKQDESGMPNNRFLAERTGGTYSTLKVQPAELEDSGVYFCASSQAEDWVGGPYNEQFFGPGTRLTVL.